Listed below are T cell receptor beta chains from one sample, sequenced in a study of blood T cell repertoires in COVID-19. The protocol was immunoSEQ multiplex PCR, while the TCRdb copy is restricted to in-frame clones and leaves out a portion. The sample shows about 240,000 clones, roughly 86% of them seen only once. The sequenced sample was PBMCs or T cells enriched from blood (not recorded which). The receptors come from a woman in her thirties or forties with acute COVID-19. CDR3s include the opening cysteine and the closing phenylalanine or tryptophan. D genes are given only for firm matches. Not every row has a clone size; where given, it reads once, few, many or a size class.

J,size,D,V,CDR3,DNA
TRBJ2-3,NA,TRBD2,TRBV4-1,CASSQEEGLAYVTDTQYF,TGCGCCAGCAGCCAAGAAGAGGGACTAGCGTATGTGACAGATACGCAGTATTTT
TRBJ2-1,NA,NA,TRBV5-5,CASSFRVNEQFF,TGTGCCAGCAGCTTCCGGGTGAATGAGCAGTTCTTC
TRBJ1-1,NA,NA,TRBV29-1,CSVIQGGDTEAFF,TGCAGCGTTATACAGGGAGGGGACACTGAAGCTTTCTTT
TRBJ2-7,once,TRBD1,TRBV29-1,CSVNYRGGAPIF,TGCAGCGTTAACTACAGGGGTGGGGCCCCTATCTTC
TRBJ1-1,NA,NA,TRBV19,CASWDTTEGTEAFF,TGTGCCAGCTGGGATACGACAGAAGGCACTGAAGCTTTCTTT
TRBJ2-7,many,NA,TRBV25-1,CASSTAGESYEQYF,TGTGCCAGCAGTACGGCAGGGGAATCCTACGAGCAGTACTTC
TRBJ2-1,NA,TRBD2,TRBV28,CASSLAGDHNEQFF,TGTGCCAGCAGTTTGGCGGGAGACCACAATGAGCAGTTCTTC
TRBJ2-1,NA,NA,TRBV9,CASSVWTEKNEQFF,TGTGCCAGCAGCGTATGGACAGAAAAAAATGAGCAGTTCTTC
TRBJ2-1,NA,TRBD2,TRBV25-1,CASSQDSGRPEQFF,TGTGCCAGCAGTCAGGATAGCGGGAGACCTGAGCAGTTCTTC
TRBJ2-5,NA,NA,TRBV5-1,CASSVGVQETQYF,TGCGCCAGCAGCGTGGGAGTCCAAGAGACCCAGTACTTC
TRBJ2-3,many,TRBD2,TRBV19,CASRTSAFTDTQYF,TGTGCCAGCCGGACTAGCGCCTTCACAGATACGCAGTATTTT
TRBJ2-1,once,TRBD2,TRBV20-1,CSAEREGVCFF,TGCAGTGCCGAACGGGAGGGTGTGTGCTTCTTC
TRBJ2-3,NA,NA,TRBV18,CASSEASDTQYF,TGTGCCAGCTCAGAAGCCTCAGATACGCAGTATTTT
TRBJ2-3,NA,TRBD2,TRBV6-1,CASSGELAGGPGTDTQYF,TGTGCCAGCAGTGGAGAACTAGCGGGAGGGCCCGGCACAGATACGCAGTATTTT
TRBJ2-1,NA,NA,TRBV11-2,CASSAEDWNNEQFF,TGTGCCAGCAGCGCAGAGGACTGGAACAATGAGCAGTTCTTC
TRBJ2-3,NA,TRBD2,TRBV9,CASSVGLAATDTQYF,TGTGCCAGCAGCGTAGGCCTAGCGGCCACAGATACGCAGTATTTT
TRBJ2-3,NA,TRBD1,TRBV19,CASTGTGHTDTQYF,TGTGCCAGTACCGGGACAGGGCACACAGATACGCAGTATTTT
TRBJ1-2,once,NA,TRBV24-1,CATSDFQANGYTF,TGTGCCACCAGTGATTTCCAGGCTAATGGCTACACCTTC
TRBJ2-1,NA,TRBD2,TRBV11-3,CASSLTSGYNEQFF,TGTGCCAGCAGCTTGACTAGCGGCTACAATGAGCAGTTCTTC
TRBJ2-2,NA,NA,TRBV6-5,CASTPGTFNTGELFF,TGTGCCAGCACCCCCGGGACTTTTAACACCGGGGAGCTGTTTTTT
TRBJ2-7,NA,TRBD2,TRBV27,CPRGEYAGTTGHEQYF,TGCCCGCGGGGGGAGTATGCGGGGACGACGGGCCACGAGCAGTACTTC
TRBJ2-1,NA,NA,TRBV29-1,CSVGLADREQFF,TGCAGCGTTGGCTTGGCGGATCGTGAGCAGTTCTTC
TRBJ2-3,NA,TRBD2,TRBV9,CASSVGATSVDTQYF,TGTGCCAGCAGCGTAGGGGCCACTAGCGTAGATACGCAGTATTTT
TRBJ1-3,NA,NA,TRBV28,CASSLTGIPFSGNTIYF,TGTGCCAGCAGTTTAACCGGGATCCCCTTCTCTGGAAACACCATATATTTT
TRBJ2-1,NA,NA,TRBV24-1,CATSDPTGNYLNEQFF,TGTGCCACCAGTGATCCTACAGGGAACTACCTCAATGAGCAGTTCTTC
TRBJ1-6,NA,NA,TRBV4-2,CASSQDLQGRKSSYNSPLHF,TGTGCCAGCAGCCAAGATCTCCAGGGCAGAAAGAGCTCCTATAATTCACCCCTCCACTTT
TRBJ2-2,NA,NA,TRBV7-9,CASSFARGGGTGELFF,TGTGCCAGCAGCTTTGCCAGGGGAGGGGGCACCGGGGAGCTGTTTTTT
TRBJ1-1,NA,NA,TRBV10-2,CASGPGFTEAFF,TGCGCCAGTGGACCGGGATTCACTGAAGCTTTCTTT
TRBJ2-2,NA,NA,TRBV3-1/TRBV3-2,CASSQDMTSGELFF,TGTGCCAGCAGCCAAGATATGACATCCGGGGAGCTGTTTTTT
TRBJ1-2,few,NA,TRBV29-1,CSATENYGYTF,TGCAGCGCTACGGAGAACTATGGCTACACCTTC
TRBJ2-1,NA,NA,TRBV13,CASSALSPYNEQFF,TGTGCCAGCAGCGCACTATCGCCGTACAATGAGCAGTTCTTC
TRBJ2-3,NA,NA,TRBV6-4,CASSDTAGTDTQYF,TGTGCCAGCAGTGATACTGCGGGCACAGATACGCAGTATTTT
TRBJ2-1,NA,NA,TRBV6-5,CASSPRTQAALEQFF,TGTGCCAGCAGTCCGAGGACACAGGCGGCGTTAGAGCAGTTCTTC
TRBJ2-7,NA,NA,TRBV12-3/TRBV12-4,CASSFDGERKYF,TGTGCCAGCAGTTTCGATGGGGAGAGGAAGTACTTC
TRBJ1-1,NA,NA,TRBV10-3,CAISEEVEDTEAFF,TGTGCCATCAGTGAGGAGGTGGAGGACACTGAAGCTTTCTTT